This T cell receptor beta chain is drawn from a study of T-cell memory formation after mild COVID-19. V lost 6 bases, J lost 4 bases, and 4 bases stayed unmatched. This CDR3 is 13 amino acids long. One entry per CDR3 protein results from TCRdb running MiXCR on the 5' RACE reads. The repertoire includes 85,000 to 130,000 distinct CDR3 sequences, 15% to 20% of them detected once, and approximately 28% sits in the top ten. About this clonotype itself: Its matching antigen is unknown.

Study-level results: Later expanders leaned toward CD4+, whereas clones contracting from day 15 to 85 were balanced CD4/CD8.

The chain joins TRBV12-3 or TRBV12-4 to TRBJ1-2, with 8 bases aligning to TRBD1. This clonotype was obtained from an adult woman who had mild COVID-19 (a few samples of this study predate the infection). Cell type and time point are not known. The specimen sequenced was PBMCs or a T cell subset sorted from them (not recorded which). The CDR3, as DNA: TGTGCCAGCAGCCAAACAGGGGGCTATGGCTACACCTTC. Its translation: CASSQTGGYGYTF.